The 3 T cell receptor beta chains presented below share a single source sample, sequenced in a study of blood T cell repertoires in COVID-19. Some clones are missing from TCRdb's copy, which holds only in-frame ones; the method was immunoSEQ multiplex PCR. The sample shows around 460,000 clones, about 90% of them seen only once. The specimen sequenced was peripheral blood. These TCRs come from a man younger than 35 with COVID-19, enrolled during active disease.

This clone was detected a few times. The V and J genes are TRBV10-2 and TRBJ1-6; 7 nucleotides align to TRBD1. Germline V gene lookup returns CDR1 WSHSY and CDR2 SAAADI. The ends lost 6 bases at V and 7 bases at J; junction bases unmatched: 6. This CDR3 is built from 14 residues. The CDR3 region has the DNA TGCGCCAGCAGCGCCGGACAGGTCAATTCACCCCTCCACTTT. This encodes CASSAGQVNSPLHF.

The chain combines TRBV6-1 with TRBJ2-2; TRBD2 matches 15 bases. The CDR3 has 19 amino acids. Looked up from germline, CDR1 is MNHNS and CDR2 is SASEGT. After removal of 4 bases from V and 7 bases from J, the junction contained 13 bases not matched to a gene. The CDR3 region has the DNA TGTGCCAGCAGTGCCACCTCCGGGACTAGCGGGAGGCGGGTCGGGGAGCTGTTTTTT. It encodes CASSATSGTSGRRVGELFF.

The sample holds one count of this clone. The V call is TRBV29-1, the J call TRBJ2-2, with 9 nucleotides matching TRBD1. V gave up 6 bases and J gave up 1 base; unmatched junction bases: 3. The CDR3 loop spans 14 amino acids. Germline V gene lookup returns CDR1 SQVTM and CDR2 ANQGSEA. CDR3 DNA sequence: TGCAGCGTAAGACAGGGGGGGAACACCGGGGAGCTGTTTTTT. Protein sequence: CSVRQGGNTGELFF.